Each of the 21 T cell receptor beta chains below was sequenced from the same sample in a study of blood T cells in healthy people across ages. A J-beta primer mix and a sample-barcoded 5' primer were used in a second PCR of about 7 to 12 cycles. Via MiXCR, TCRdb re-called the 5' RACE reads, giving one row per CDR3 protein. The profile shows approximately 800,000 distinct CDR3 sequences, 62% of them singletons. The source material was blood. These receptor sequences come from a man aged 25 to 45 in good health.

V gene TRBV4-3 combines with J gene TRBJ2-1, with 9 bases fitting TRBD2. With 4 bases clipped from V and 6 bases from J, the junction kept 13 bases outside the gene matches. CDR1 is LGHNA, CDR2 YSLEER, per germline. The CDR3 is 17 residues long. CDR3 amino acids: CASSPLRGGGGVNEQFF. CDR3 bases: TGCGCCAGCAGCCCTCTACGGGGTGGCGGGGGGGTCAATGAGCAGTTCTTC.

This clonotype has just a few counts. The CDR3 DNA is TGTGCCAGCAGTTCGGGGTACTTGCAGTATTTT. This translates into CASSSGYLQYF. The chain recombines TRBV27 with TRBJ2-3; possibly TRBD2 for D (5 bases). The CDR3 is 11 residues long. CDR1 is MNHEY and CDR2 is SMNVEV in the germline V gene (reference sequence). Deletions cut 4 bases from V and 11 bases from J, with 10 bases between.

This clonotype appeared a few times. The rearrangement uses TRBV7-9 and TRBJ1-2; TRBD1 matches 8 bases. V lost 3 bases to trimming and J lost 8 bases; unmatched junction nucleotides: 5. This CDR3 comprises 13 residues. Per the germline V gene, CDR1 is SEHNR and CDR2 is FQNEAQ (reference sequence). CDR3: CASSLATGDGYTF. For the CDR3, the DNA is TGTGCCAGCAGCTTGGCGACAGGGGACGGCTACACCTTC.

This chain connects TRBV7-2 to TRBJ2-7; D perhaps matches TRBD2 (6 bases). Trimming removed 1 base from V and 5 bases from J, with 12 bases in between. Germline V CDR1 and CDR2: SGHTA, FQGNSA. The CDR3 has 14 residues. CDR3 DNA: TGTGCCAGCAGCTTAGATGCGGGGTCTGACGAGCAGTACTTC. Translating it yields CASSLDAGSDEQYF.

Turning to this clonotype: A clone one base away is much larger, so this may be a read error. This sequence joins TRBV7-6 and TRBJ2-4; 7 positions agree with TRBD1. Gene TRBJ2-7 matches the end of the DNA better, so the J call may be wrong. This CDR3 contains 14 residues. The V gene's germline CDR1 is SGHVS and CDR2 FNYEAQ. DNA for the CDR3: TGTGCCAGCAGCTTAGCGGGACAGTTCTACGAGCAGTACTTC. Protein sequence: CASSLAGQFYEQYF.

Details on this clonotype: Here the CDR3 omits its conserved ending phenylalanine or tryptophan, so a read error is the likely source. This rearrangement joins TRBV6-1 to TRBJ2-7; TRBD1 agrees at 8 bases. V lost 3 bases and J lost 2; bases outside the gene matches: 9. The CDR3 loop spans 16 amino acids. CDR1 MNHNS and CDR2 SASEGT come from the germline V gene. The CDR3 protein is CASSDKPGQAAYEQYS. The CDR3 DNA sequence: TGTGCCAGCAGTGACAAGCCGGGACAGGCAGCCTACGAGCAGTACTCC.

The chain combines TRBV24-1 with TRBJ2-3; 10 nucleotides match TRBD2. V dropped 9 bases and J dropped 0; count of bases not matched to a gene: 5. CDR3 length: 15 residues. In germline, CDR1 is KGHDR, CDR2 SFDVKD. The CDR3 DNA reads TGTGCCACCGGTGGACTAGCGGCTAGCACAGATACGCAGTATTTT. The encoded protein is CATGGLAASTDTQYF.

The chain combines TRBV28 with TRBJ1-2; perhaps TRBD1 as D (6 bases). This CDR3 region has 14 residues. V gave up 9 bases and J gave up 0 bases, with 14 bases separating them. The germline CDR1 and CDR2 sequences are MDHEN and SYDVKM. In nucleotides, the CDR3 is TGTGCCAGTTCACAGGGCTCGACTAACTATGGCTACACCTTC. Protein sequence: CASSQGSTNYGYTF.

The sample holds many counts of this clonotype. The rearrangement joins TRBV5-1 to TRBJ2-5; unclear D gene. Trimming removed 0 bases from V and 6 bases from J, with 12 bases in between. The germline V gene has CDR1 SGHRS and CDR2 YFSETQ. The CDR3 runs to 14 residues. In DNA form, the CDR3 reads TGCGCCAGCAGCTTGGGCTACGATGGGAAGACCCAGTACTTC. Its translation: CASSLGYDGKTQYF.

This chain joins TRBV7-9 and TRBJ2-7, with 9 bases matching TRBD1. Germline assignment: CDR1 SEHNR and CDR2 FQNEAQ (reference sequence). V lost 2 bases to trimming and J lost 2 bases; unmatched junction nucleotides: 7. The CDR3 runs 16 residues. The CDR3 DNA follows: TGTGCCAGCAGCTTATCGGCGGGACAGGGAACCTACGAGCAGTACTTC. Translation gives CASSLSAGQGTYEQYF. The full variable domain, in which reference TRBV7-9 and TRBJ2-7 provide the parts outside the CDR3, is DTGVSQNPRHKITKRGQNVTFRCDPISEHNRLYWYRQTLGQGPEFLTYFQNEAQLEKSRLLSDRFSAERPKGSFSTLEIQRTEQGDSAMYLCASSLSAGQGTYEQYFGPGTRLTVT.

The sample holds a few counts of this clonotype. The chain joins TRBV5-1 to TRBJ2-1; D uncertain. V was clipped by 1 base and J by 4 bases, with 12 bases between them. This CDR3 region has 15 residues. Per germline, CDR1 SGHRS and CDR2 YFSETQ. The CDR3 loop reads CASSLSQLFYNEQFF. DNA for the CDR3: TGCGCCAGCAGCTTGTCCCAGTTATTTTACAATGAGCAGTTCTTC.

Written as DNA, the CDR3 is TGTGCCAGCAACTCCCCGGGACCGGGCTCCTACGAGCAGTACTTC. It codes for CASNSPGPGSYEQYF. J is TRBJ2-7 and V is TRBV12-3 or TRBV12-4; possibly TRBD1 or TRBD2 for D (5 bases each). The germline V and J ends were trimmed by 7 bases and 0 bases, with 16 bases remaining between them. The CDR3 is 15 residues long.

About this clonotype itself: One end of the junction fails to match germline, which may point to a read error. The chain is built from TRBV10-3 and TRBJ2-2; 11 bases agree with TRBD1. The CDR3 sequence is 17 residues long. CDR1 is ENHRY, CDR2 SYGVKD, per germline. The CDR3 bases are TGCGCCATCAGCCTGGACAGGGGGCTAGATTTGACCGGGGAGCTGTTTTTT. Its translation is CAISLDRGLDLTGELFF.

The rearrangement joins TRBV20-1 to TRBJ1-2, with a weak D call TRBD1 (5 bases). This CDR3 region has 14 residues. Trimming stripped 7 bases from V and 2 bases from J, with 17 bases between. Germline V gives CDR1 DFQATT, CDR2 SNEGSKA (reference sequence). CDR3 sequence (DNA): TGCAGTGAAGGAAGGGGACTGCGGAACTATGGCTACACCTTC. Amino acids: CSEGRGLRNYGYTF.

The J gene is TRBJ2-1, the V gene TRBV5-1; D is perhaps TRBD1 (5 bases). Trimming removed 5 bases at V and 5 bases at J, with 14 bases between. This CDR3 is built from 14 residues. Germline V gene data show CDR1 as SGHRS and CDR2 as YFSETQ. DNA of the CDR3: TGCGCCAGCAGTCCCCGGACAAACAACAATGAGCAGTTCTTC. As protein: CASSPRTNNNEQFF. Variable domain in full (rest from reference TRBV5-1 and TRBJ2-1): KAGVTQTPRYLIKTRGQQVTLSCSPISGHRSVSWYQQTPGQGLQFLFEYFSETQRNKGNFPGRFSGRQFSNSRSEMNVSTLELGDSALYLCASSPRTNNNEQFFGPGTRLTVL.

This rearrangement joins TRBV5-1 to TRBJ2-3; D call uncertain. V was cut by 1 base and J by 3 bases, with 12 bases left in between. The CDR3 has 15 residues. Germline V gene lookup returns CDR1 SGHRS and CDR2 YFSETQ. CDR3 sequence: CASSLFSIRTDTQYF. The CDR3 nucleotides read TGCGCCAGCAGCTTGTTTAGCATACGTACAGATACGCAGTATTTT.

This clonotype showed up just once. The CDR3 DNA reads as TGTGCCAGCAGCGGAGTGAGCTCCTACAATGAGCAGTTCTTC. This translates into CASSGVSSYNEQFF. The chain recombines TRBV9 with TRBJ2-1; D is uncertain. The CDR3 is 14 amino acids. Trimming cost V 3 bases and J 0 bases, with 7 bases left between them. Germline values: CDR1 SGDLS, CDR2 YYNGEE.

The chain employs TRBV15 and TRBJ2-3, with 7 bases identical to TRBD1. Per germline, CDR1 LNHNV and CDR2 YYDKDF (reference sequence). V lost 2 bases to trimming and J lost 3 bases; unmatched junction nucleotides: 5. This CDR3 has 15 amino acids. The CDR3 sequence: CATSRRQGPTDTQYF. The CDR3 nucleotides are TGTGCCACCAGCAGAAGACAGGGCCCTACAGATACGCAGTATTTT. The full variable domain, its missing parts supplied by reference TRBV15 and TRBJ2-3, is DAMVIQNPRYQVTQFGKPVTLSCSQTLNHNVMYWYQQKSSQAPKLLFHYYDKDFNNEADTPDNFQSRRPNTSFCFLDIRSPGLGDTAMYLCATSRRQGPTDTQYFGPGTRLTVL.

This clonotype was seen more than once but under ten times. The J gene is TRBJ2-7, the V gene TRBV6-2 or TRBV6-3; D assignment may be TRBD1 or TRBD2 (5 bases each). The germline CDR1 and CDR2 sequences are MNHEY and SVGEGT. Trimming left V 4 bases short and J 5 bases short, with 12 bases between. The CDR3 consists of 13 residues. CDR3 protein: CASSLLGVDEQYF. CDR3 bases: TGTGCCAGCAGTTTGTTGGGGGTGGACGAGCAGTACTTC.

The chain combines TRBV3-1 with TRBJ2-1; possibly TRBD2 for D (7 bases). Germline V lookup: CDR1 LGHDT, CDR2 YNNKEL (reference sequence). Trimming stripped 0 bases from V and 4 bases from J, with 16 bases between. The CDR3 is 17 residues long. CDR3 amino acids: CASSQDLGGAFYNEQFF. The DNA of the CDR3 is TGTGCCAGCAGCCAAGATCTAGGGGGGGCATTTTACAATGAGCAGTTCTTC.

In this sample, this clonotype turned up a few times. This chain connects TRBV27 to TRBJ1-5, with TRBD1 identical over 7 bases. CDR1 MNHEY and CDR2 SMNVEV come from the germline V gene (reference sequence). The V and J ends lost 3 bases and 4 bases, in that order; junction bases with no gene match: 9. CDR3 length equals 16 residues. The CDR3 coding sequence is TGTGCCAGCAGTTTCAAGGGGGCGAGTCATAATCAGCCCCAGCATTTT. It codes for CASSFKGASHNQPQHF.